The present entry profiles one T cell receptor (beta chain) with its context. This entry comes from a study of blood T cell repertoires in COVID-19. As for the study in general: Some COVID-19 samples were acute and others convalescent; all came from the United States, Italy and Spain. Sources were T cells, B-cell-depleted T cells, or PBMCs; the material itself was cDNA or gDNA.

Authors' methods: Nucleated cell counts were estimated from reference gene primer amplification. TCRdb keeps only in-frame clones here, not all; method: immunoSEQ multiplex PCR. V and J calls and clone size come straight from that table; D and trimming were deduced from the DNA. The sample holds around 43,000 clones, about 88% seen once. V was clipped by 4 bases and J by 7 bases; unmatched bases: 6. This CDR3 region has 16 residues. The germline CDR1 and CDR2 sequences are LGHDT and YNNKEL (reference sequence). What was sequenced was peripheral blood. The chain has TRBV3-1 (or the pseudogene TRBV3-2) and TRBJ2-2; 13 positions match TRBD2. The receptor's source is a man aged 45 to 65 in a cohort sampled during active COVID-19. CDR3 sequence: CASSPRTSGSVGELFF. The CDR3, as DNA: TGTGCCAGCAGCCCCCGGACTAGCGGGAGTGTCGGGGAGCTGTTTTTT.